This entry concerns a single T cell receptor beta chain. It lacks a known antigen. The record has no base qualities; no much larger clone is one base away. Trimming removed 6 bases from V and 7 bases from J; the gene matches leave 15 bases unexplained. Taken from the germline V gene (reference sequence), the CDR1 and CDR2 loops are MNHNY and SVGAGI. The CDR3 spans 15 residues, from the cysteine through the phenylalanine. Here the CDR3 DNA is all that survives: 45 bases in frame from base 1. This record comes from a study of cytomegalovirus exposure and HLA in healthy donors (TCRdb year 2017). Background on the whole study: The 550 to 750 repertoires of the first cohort and the 95 to 150 validation repertoires were produced on the same platform, according to a later analysis. To predict cytomegalovirus infection status, the study combined high-throughput TCR immunosequencing, statistical association of individual TCRs with disease status, and machine learning. The study aimed to test whether signatures of past pathogen exposure could be identified by cataloging public T cell receptors. Besides the first cohort of around 670 subjects, a separate validation cohort made up of 120 different subjects was used.

Receptors were amplified or captured by the immunoSEQ multiplex PCR assay. On the study's bioinformatics: A statistical classification framework was built to diagnose cytomegalovirus status from the catalog of TCR beta chain sequences. TCRdb limited this immuneACCESS table to in-frame rearrangements with V and J called. A share of clones is missing; checked studies link under half to unresolved V genes, and the rest is unexplained. The V and J calls and the clone size are those of that table, but D and trimming were determined from the DNA. In this sample the table shows about 65,000 clones, 90% to 95% of which occur a single time. Jointly, the top ten make up about 1.2% of the sample. The donors were included in the validation cohort of 90 to 150 subjects, a group kept apart from the roughly 680-subject first cohort. Here is what the overall study found, with its caveats: A few of the identified cytomegalovirus-associated TCR beta chains were confirmed in vitro to be specific for cytomegalovirus antigens. The authors suggested that the approach could potentially be generalized to other disease states and immunological phenotypes. While some public TCRs were present in many individuals, most TCR sequences turned up only very rarely across donors. A later analysis had no HLA typing for the validation cohort, so co-occurrence there was scored across all 120 repertoires. The classifier was reported to diagnose cytomegalovirus status with high specificity and sensitivity in both the original and validation cohorts. In the study, around 160 TCR beta chains were listed as associated with cytomegalovirus. A later analysis found that TCRs clustered in the first cohort also tended to co-occur in the 100 to 150 validation repertoires, with 90% to 95% of cluster scores above 0.

The V and J segments used are TRBV6-6 and TRBJ2-7; 7 bases in the middle match TRBD1. The TCR originated in a woman aged 18-29 years in good health and CMV-seronegative. The material sequenced was PBMCs. The sequenced DNA is TGTGCCAGCAGCCTACGACAGGGCCTTATGAGGGAGCAGTACTTC. It specifies CASSLRQGLMREQYF.